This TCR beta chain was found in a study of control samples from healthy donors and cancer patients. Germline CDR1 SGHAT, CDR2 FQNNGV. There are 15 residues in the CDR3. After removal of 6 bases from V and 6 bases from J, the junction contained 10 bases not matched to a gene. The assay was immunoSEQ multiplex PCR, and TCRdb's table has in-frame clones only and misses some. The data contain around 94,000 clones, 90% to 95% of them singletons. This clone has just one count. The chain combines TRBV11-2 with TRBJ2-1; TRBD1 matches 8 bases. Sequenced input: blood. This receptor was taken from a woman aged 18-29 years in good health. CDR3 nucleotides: TGTGCCAGCAGACTAATCACAGGGGGAGGCAATGAGCAGTTCTTC. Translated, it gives CASRLITGGGNEQFF. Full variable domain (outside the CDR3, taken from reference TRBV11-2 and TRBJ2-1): EAGVAQSPRYKIIEKRQSVAFWCNPISGHATLYWYQQILGQGPKLLIQFQNNGVVDDSQLPKDRFSAERLKGVDSTLKIQPAKLEDSAVYLCASRLITGGGNEQFFGPGTRLTVL.